The T cell receptor beta chain described here comes from a study of lymphopenia after photon versus proton radiotherapy. Libraries were prepared by immunoSEQ multiplex PCR; TCRdb keeps only in-frame clonotypes and omits some of them. Among tens of thousands of clones listed, 86% were seen once. General study points: Under photons, naive T cells and diversity fell while effector/memory populations rose. Post-nadir diversity loss with photons came from oligoclonal expansion, particularly CD8+ Temra cells.

The CDR3 is 12 residues long. The ends were cut back, 1 base at V and 9 bases at J, with 10 bases in the middle. Germline V gene data show CDR1 as SQVTM and CDR2 as ANQGSEA. Points on this clone: Antigen unknown.

This sequence was found in a woman in her 70s with pancreatic cancer. Some clones in this sample may be carry-over from other donors' samples. The starting material was peripheral blood, obtained from a patient treated with proton-based radiotherapy. The chain has TRBV29-1 and TRBJ2-1; D unresolved. The CDR3 here is CSVEGGRFEQFF. Written as DNA, the CDR3 is TGCAGCGTTGAAGGTGGGCGGTTTGAGCAGTTCTTC.